This T cell receptor (beta chain) was sequenced during a study of blood T cell repertoires in COVID-19. Study at large: Acute-phase and convalescent COVID-19 samples originated in the United States, Italy and Spain. PBMCs, B-cell-depleted T cells, or T cells provided the cDNA or gDNA that made up the material.

In germline, CDR1 is MGHRA, CDR2 YSYEKL. The CDR3 sequence is 19 residues long. The V and J ends lost 1 base and 0 bases, in that order; junction bases with no gene match: 8. Per the authors' pipeline: Cell counts per sample came from amplifying reference gene primers. Data came from immunoSEQ multiplex PCR; TCRdb stores just in-frame clones and leaves some out. The DNA gave D and trimming, while V, J and clone size come from that table. The sample includes about 240,000 clones, around four fifths seen only once; the top ten take under 15%. Sequenced sample: peripheral blood. This rearrangement joins TRBV4-1 to TRBJ2-6; 8 bases match TRBD1. The clonotype was recovered from a woman aged 60 to 75 with active or convalescent COVID-19. CDR3: CASSQAPGQDFSGANVLTF. The CDR3 DNA follows: TGCGCCAGCAGCCAAGCTCCGGGACAGGACTTCTCTGGGGCCAACGTCCTGACTTTC.